This TCR beta chain emerged from a study of blood T cell repertoires in COVID-19. About the research overall: COVID-19 samples collected from the United States, Italy and Spain covered acute and convalescent phases. Sources were T cells, B-cell-depleted T cells, or PBMCs; the material itself was cDNA or gDNA.

This clone was seen just once. Germline V CDR1 and CDR2: MDHEN, SYDVKM. This CDR3 comprises 15 residues. V lost 5 bases and J lost 4; bases outside the gene matches: 9. Authors' data handling: The authors estimated nucleated cell counts from reference gene primer amplification. Produced via immunoSEQ multiplex PCR; TCRdb's table is partial and in-frame only. V, J and clone size are taken as reported in that table, and D and trimming were inferred from the DNA itself. This sample carries fewer than 250,000 clones, 65% to 85% of them seen once, and the ten largest clones take under 3%. This TCR was recovered from a man between 45 and 60 years old with active or convalescent COVID-19. Sequencing used peripheral blood. The rearrangement links TRBV28 to TRBJ2-7; TRBD1 matches at 9 bases. CDR3 in DNA: TGTGCCAGCAGTACCGCCGGGACAGGGAAATACGAGCAGTACTTC. Encoded protein: CASSTAGTGKYEQYF. The variable domain in full, completed from reference TRBV28 and TRBJ2-7, reads DVKVTQSSRYLVKRTGEKVFLECVQDMDHENMFWYRQDPGLGLRLIYFSYDVKMKEKGDIPEGYSVSREKKERFSLILESASTNQTSMYLCASSTAGTGKYEQYFGPGTRLTVT.